This TCR beta chain derives from a study of cytomegalovirus exposure and HLA in healthy donors. Samples came from healthy bone marrow donors. Amplification used 60 Vbeta primers and 13 Jbeta primers. Sequenced by immunoSEQ multiplex PCR; TCRdb stores in-frame clones only, minus some. The sample has about 130,000 clones, approximately 75% seen once; the top ten hold over 2.5%. Note on this clone: The antigen remains unidentified.

Study-level results: The authors assumed roughly uniform sequencing depth across donors for presence/absence analyses.

The origin of this receptor is a woman in her forties or fifties in good health and CMV-seronegative. Sequencing was carried out using PBMCs.

The CDR3 sequence is CASSVAGSNEQFF. CDR3 sequence (DNA): TGTGCCAGCAGCGTAGCTGGTAGCAATGAGCAGTTCTTC. J is TRBJ2-1 and V is TRBV9; the D is unclear. CDR3 length equals 13 residues. V gave up 0 bases and J gave up 6 bases, with 7 bases separating them. CDR1 is SGDLS and CDR2 is YYNGEE in the germline V gene.